Presented here are 20 T cell receptor beta chains from one specimen sequenced in a study of blood T cell repertoires in COVID-19. TCRdb keeps only in-frame clones here, not all; method: immunoSEQ multiplex PCR. Of 150,000 to 200,000 clones in the sample, around 80% were seen once. Input material: PBMCs or T cells enriched from blood (not recorded which). The receptors stem from a woman aged 60-75 years who had recovered from COVID-19.

This clone was found once. V and J are TRBV23-1 and TRBJ2-2; TRBD2 matches 11 bases. TRBV23-1 belongs to the ORF category, with a function that is uncertain. This CDR3 comprises 18 residues. The J segment lost 6 bases and the V segment lost 4 bases, leaving 13 bases of the junction unmatched. CDR3 sequence reads: CASSRPLAGASNAGELFF. The CDR3 DNA sequence: TGCGCCAGCAGTCGGCCACTAGCGGGAGCTTCAAACGCCGGGGAGCTGTTTTTT.

In this sample, this clone turned up once. This chain joins TRBV5-8 and TRBJ1-2; D unclear. V was trimmed by 0 bases and J by 4 bases, leaving 13 bases between them. The CDR3 totals 15 residues. CDR1 SGHTS and CDR2 YDEGEE come from the germline V gene. CDR3 coding DNA: TGTGCCAGCAGCTTGGAGGATCGGGGTACCTATGGCTACACCTTC. Protein sequence: CASSLEDRGTYGYTF.

The genes are TRBV9 and TRBJ2-2; tentatively, D is TRBD1 (6 bases). V lost 3 bases to trimming and J lost 0 bases, with 15 bases between them. Germline-derived CDR1 and CDR2 are SGDLS and YYNGEE. The CDR3 is 17 amino acids. In nucleotides, the CDR3 is TGTGCCAGCAGCGCCCGAGGGACAACCCCGAACACCGGGGAGCTGTTTTTT. Its translation is CASSARGTTPNTGELFF.

The chain has TRBV28 and TRBJ1-1; 7 bases are a match to TRBD1. CDR3 length: 12 amino acids. Germline loops: CDR1 MDHEN, CDR2 SYDVKM. Losses at the gene ends were 11 bases for V and 4 bases for J; bases not matched to a gene: 7. In DNA, the CDR3 is TGTGCCGCACAGGGGTACGGCACTGAAGCTTTCTTT. This gives the protein CAAQGYGTEAFF.

V gene TRBV29-1 combines with J gene TRBJ2-1, with 8 bases that match TRBD2. V shed 7 bases and J 9 bases; nucleotides not matched to a gene: 20. The CDR3 loop spans 16 amino acids. Germline CDR1 and CDR2: SQVTM and ANQGSEA. CDR3 nucleotide sequence: TGCAGCGCCGGGGGGGAACAGATCCGGGCTCTGGGTGAGCAGTTCTTC. Its translation: CSAGGEQIRALGEQFF.

The V call is TRBV4-1, the J call TRBJ1-2; 10 bases are a match to TRBD1. This CDR3 region has 16 residues. V shed 1 base and J 4 bases; nucleotides not matched to a gene: 6. The germline CDR1 and CDR2 sequences are MGHRA and YSYEKL. The CDR3 bases are TGCGCCAGCAGCCAAGTCCCGGGACAGGGGTCCTATGGCTACACCTTC. Its protein product is CASSQVPGQGSYGYTF.

The chain joins TRBV19 to TRBJ1-1, with D perhaps matching TRBD1 (6 bases). Germline V CDR1 and CDR2: LNHDA, SQIVND (reference sequence). The CDR3 is made up of 17 amino acids. Between the trimmed V and J ends, which lost 1 base and 3 bases, there was a span of 18 bases. The CDR3 coding sequence is TGTGCCAGTAGTATAGCCCGCAGGGGAGTATTGGACACTGAAGCTTTCTTT. Encoded protein: CASSIARRGVLDTEAFF.

This chain joins TRBV6-5 and TRBJ1-1; D possibly corresponds to TRBD1 (5 bases). CDR1 and CDR2 from the germline V gene are MNHEY and SVGAGI. With 4 bases removed from V and 2 bases from J, the gap between germline ends came to 11 bases. The CDR3 extends over 14 amino acids. CDR3 bases: TGTGCCAGCAGTTTGGGACTCCAAAACACTGAAGCTTTCTTT. It yields the protein CASSLGLQNTEAFF.

The genes are TRBV15 and TRBJ1-1; D unclear. Germline loops: CDR1 LNHNV, CDR2 YYDKDF (reference sequence). The CDR3 runs 16 residues. Trimming removed 5 bases at V and 1 base at J, with 17 bases between. The DNA of the CDR3 is TGTGCCACCAGCCGCAGCGGCGGACTGGAGAACACTGAAGCTTTCTTT. It translates to CATSRSGGLENTEAFF.

The chain combines TRBV10-3 with TRBJ2-5, with D possibly TRBD2 on 5 matching bases. The CDR3 consists of 13 residues. The V end lost 6 bases, the J end lost 1 base, and 9 bases lay between the germline ends. Per the germline V gene, CDR1 is ENHRY and CDR2 is SYGVKD. The CDR3 DNA reads as TGTGCCATCAGGGACGGGGTCCAAGAGACCCAGTACTTC. It encodes CAIRDGVQETQYF.

V gene TRBV9 combines with J gene TRBJ2-2; possible D gene TRBD2, 5 bases. CDR3 length equals 15 residues. V was trimmed by 4 bases and J by 9 bases, leaving 19 bases between them. CDR1 SGDLS and CDR2 YYNGEE come from the germline V gene. The CDR3 loop is CASSTRGTGTWELFF. The CDR3 DNA follows: TGTGCCAGCAGCACCCGGGGAACCGGTACCTGGGAGCTGTTTTTT.

This clone has a handful of counts. This chain links TRBV5-1 with TRBJ2-2; 7 nucleotides line up with TRBD1. V was clipped by 2 bases and J by 2 bases; unmatched bases: 9. This CDR3 comprises 17 residues. Germline lookup yields CDR1 SGHRS and CDR2 YFSETQ. The CDR3 DNA sequence: TGCGCCAGCAGCTTTTCTCCCGGGACAGTAAACACCGGGGAGCTGTTTTTT. Translation gives CASSFSPGTVNTGELFF. Full variable domain (rest looked up from reference TRBV5-1 and TRBJ2-2): KAGVTQTPRYLIKTRGQQVTLSCSPISGHRSVSWYQQTPGQGLQFLFEYFSETQRNKGNFPGRFSGRQFSNSRSEMNVSTLELGDSALYLCASSFSPGTVNTGELFFGEGSRLTVL.

The chain has TRBV27 and TRBJ1-5, with D perhaps TRBD1 (5 bases). Between the trimmed V and J ends, which lost 7 bases and 6 bases, there was a span of 22 bases. The germline gives CDR1 MNHEY, CDR2 SMNVEV (reference sequence). The CDR3 length is 16 residues. In DNA form, the CDR3 reads TGTGCCAGCACCCCCTCCGGTATGGCAAGGGGTCAGCCCCAGCATTTT. Translated, it gives CASTPSGMARGQPQHF.

The genes are TRBV2 and TRBJ2-1, with D unresolved. There are 16 residues in the CDR3. The ends were cut back, 6 bases at V and 1 base at J, with 16 bases in the middle. Germline CDR1 and CDR2: SNHLY and FYNNEI. As DNA, the CDR3 is TGTGCCAGCAGGTACCCTAGGCTAGGATCCTACAATGAGCAGTTCTTC. It codes for CASRYPRLGSYNEQFF.

V is TRBV28 and J is TRBJ1-2; D may be TRBD1 (6 bases). The CDR3 spans 17 residues. The V end lost 4 bases, the J end lost 2 bases, and 20 bases lay between the germline ends. Germline values: CDR1 MDHEN, CDR2 SYDVKM. CDR3 sequence reads: CASSYRDTKPLNYGYTF. Here the CDR3 DNA reads TGTGCCAGCAGTTACCGGGACACCAAACCGCTCAACTATGGCTACACCTTC.

The V and J genes are TRBV10-3 and TRBJ2-3; 7 bases are shared with TRBD2. Germline values: CDR1 ENHRY, CDR2 SYGVKD. V lost 3 bases, J lost 6 bases, and 9 bases stayed unmatched. The CDR3 is made up of 15 amino acids. CDR3 protein: CAISDESGMSDTQYF. The CDR3 bases are TGTGCCATCAGTGACGAAAGCGGGATGAGTGATACGCAGTATTTT.

The gene calls are TRBV25-1 and TRBJ1-1; D gene unclear. The CDR3 is 15 amino acids. CDR1 and CDR2 (germline): MGHDK, SYGVNS. V lost 0 bases to trimming and J lost 0 bases, with 8 bases between them. Written as DNA, the CDR3 is TGTGCCAGCAGTGAATATGGCATAATGAACACTGAAGCTTTCTTT. Translated: CASSEYGIMNTEAFF.

The rearrangement links TRBV3-1 (or the pseudogene TRBV3-2) to TRBJ1-6; 11 bases are shared with TRBD1. The CDR3 length is 14 residues. V was clipped by 4 bases and J by 8 bases; unmatched bases: 1. In germline, CDR1 is LGHDT, CDR2 YNNKEL (reference sequence). CDR3 nucleotide sequence: TGTGCCAGCAGCCGGACAGGGGGCGATTCACCCCTCCACTTT. Its translation is CASSRTGGDSPLHF.

This chain joins TRBV4-1 and TRBJ2-3; D not resolved. The CDR3 totals 16 residues. Germline CDR1 reads MGHRA; CDR2 reads YSYEKL. The V and J ends lost 0 bases and 3 bases respectively, with 13 bases between them. CDR3 sequence: CASSQDSVVRTDTQYF. As DNA, the CDR3 is TGCGCCAGCAGCCAAGATTCAGTAGTCAGGACAGATACGCAGTATTTT.

This chain links TRBV10-2 with TRBJ1-3; 7 nucleotides agree with TRBD1. Trimming cost V 0 bases and J 2 bases; bases outside gene matches: 1. CDR1 and CDR2 from the germline V gene are WSHSY and SAAADI. The CDR3 length is 15 residues. The CDR3 nucleotides read TGCGCCAGCAGTGAGTCGACAGGGACTGGAAACACCATATATTTT. It yields the protein CASSESTGTGNTIYF.